The next 23 T cell receptor beta chains were all read from a single sample in a study of PD-L1 blockade in urothelial cancer. Regarding time point: pretreatment peripheral blood. The assay was immunoSEQ multiplex PCR, and TCRdb's table has in-frame clones only and misses some. The table has about 49,000 clones, 75% to 85% seen once. Source: PBMCs, taken around atezolizumab (anti-PD-L1) treatment. The receptors derive from a man in his 70s with urothelial cancer.

The chain joins TRBV5-1 to TRBJ2-7; tentative D call: TRBD1 (6 bases). Germline V gene data show CDR1 as SGHRS and CDR2 as YFSETQ. This CDR3 has 14 amino acids. V was clipped by 0 bases and J by 5 bases, with 12 bases between them. CDR3 DNA: TGCGCCAGCAGCTTGGAGGGGGTCGACGACGAGCAGTACTTC. This sequence encodes CASSLEGVDDEQYF.

The chain has TRBV30 and TRBJ1-2; D gene uncertain. This CDR3 region has 12 residues. Deletions cut 8 bases from V and 2 bases from J, with 12 bases between. CDR1 is GTSNPN and CDR2 is SVGIG in the germline V gene (reference sequence). In DNA, the CDR3 is TGTGCCCGAGAGGCGGCAAACTATGGCTACACCTTC. It is translated as CAREAANYGYTF.

The rearrangement links TRBV9 to TRBJ2-1; D is perhaps TRBD2 (5 bases). Per the germline V gene, CDR1 is SGDLS and CDR2 is YYNGEE. The V gene lost 3 bases and the J gene lost 0 bases, with 13 bases spanning the gap. The CDR3 sequence is 16 residues long. The chain's CDR3 is CASSGPGWASYNEQFF. The CDR3, as DNA: TGTGCCAGCAGCGGCCCGGGATGGGCCTCCTACAATGAGCAGTTCTTC.

This clone was seen a few times. The rearrangement uses TRBV7-2 and TRBJ1-5; no clear D gene. V was shortened by 5 bases and J by 6 bases, with 14 bases between the two germline ends. The CDR3 has 14 amino acids. CDR1 is SGHTA, CDR2 FQGNSA, per germline. The chain's CDR3 is CASSGEVLIQPQHF. The DNA for the CDR3 is TGTGCCAGCAGCGGGGAGGTCCTAATTCAGCCCCAGCATTTT.

This chain links TRBV19 with TRBJ2-3, with 9 nucleotides matching TRBD1. This CDR3 region has 14 residues. The germline CDR1 and CDR2 sequences are LNHDA and SQIVND (reference sequence). J gave up 0 bases and V 9 bases, and 4 bases lay outside the gene matches. In DNA, the CDR3 is TGTGCCAGCCGACAGGGGGGTAGCACAGATACGCAGTATTTT. Translated: CASRQGGSTDTQYF.

This chain links TRBV11-3 with TRBJ2-1, with D tentatively TRBD1 (6 bases). V was shortened by 1 base and J by 5 bases, with 12 bases between the two germline ends. The CDR3 is 15 residues long. Germline V CDR1 and CDR2: SGHNT, YENEEA. CDR3 loop: CASSLAGAGDNEQFF. Here the CDR3 DNA reads TGTGCCAGCAGCTTAGCAGGGGCAGGAGACAATGAGCAGTTCTTC. Looking up the rest from reference TRBV11-3 and TRBJ2-1 gives the full variable domain: EAGVVQSPRYKIIEKKQPVAFWCNPISGHNTLYWYLQNLGQGPELLIRYENEEAVDDSQLPKDRFSAERLKGVDSTLKIQPAELGDSAVYLCASSLAGAGDNEQFFGPGTRLTVL.

This sequence joins TRBV5-1 and TRBJ1-4; D is ambiguous. Germline values: CDR1 SGHRS, CDR2 YFSETQ. The CDR3 covers 12 residues. Trimming took off 0 bases at V and 7 bases at J, with 4 bases between the two ends. CDR3 bases: TGCGCCAGCAGCTTGGATCTTGAAAAACTGTTTTTT. It is translated as CASSLDLEKLFF.

The chain has TRBV5-1 and TRBJ2-7, with TRBD1 identical over 9 bases. Trimming removed 4 bases from V and 5 bases from J; junction bases left unmatched: 10. CDR1 SGHRS and CDR2 YFSETQ come from the germline V gene. This CDR3 is built from 15 residues. The CDR3 DNA reads TGCGCCAGCAGCAACCCGGGACAGGGTGTCAACGAGCAGTACTTC. Translating gives CASSNPGQGVNEQYF.

This chain connects TRBV5-4 to TRBJ1-2; D not certain. The length of the CDR3 is 14 residues. From germline, CDR1 is SGHNT and CDR2 YYREEE (reference sequence). The ends were cut back, 4 bases at V and 2 bases at J, with 12 bases in the middle. CDR3 in amino acids: CASSPTTENYGYTF. The CDR3 nucleotides are TGTGCCAGCAGCCCAACGACGGAGAACTATGGCTACACCTTC.

This CDR3 reads CASSRSGGYTDTQYF. DNA of the CDR3: TGTGCCAGCAGTCGCAGCGGGGGGTACACAGATACGCAGTATTTT. The rearrangement joins TRBV2 to TRBJ2-3; 9 nucleotides line up with TRBD2. The CDR3 loop spans 15 amino acids. Germline lookup yields CDR1 SNHLY and CDR2 FYNNEI. The V segment lost 5 bases and the J segment 2 bases; nucleotides outside the gene matches: 5.

This chain joins TRBV27 and TRBJ2-3, with no clear D. Germline CDR1 is MNHEY and CDR2 is SMNVEV (reference sequence). Trimming pared 2 bases from V and 2 bases from J, leaving 14 bases between. This CDR3 has 16 amino acids. This chain's CDR3 is CASSLRRRLITDTQYF. In DNA form, the CDR3 reads TGTGCCAGCAGTTTACGGAGACGACTTATCACAGATACGCAGTATTTT.

This sequence joins TRBV19 and TRBJ1-5; TRBD1 is a possible D gene (6 bases). This CDR3 is built from 12 residues. V dropped 3 bases and J dropped 9 bases, with 9 bases sitting between them. Germline CDR1 and CDR2: LNHDA and SQIVND (reference sequence). The DNA of the CDR3 is TGTGCCAGTAGTATTAGGGGGAGGCCCCAGCATTTT. It is translated as CASSIRGRPQHF. Full variable domain (missing parts from reference TRBV19 and TRBJ1-5): DGGITQSPKYLFRKEGQNVTLSCEQNLNHDAMYWYRQDPGQGLRLIYYSQIVNDFQKGDIAEGYSVSREKKESFPLTVTSAQKNPTAFYLCASSIRGRPQHFGDGTRLSIL.

V gene TRBV6-4 combines with J gene TRBJ1-1; no definite D call. The CDR3 totals 13 residues. V lost 6 bases and J lost 0, with 8 bases in between. Germline lookup yields CDR1 MRHNA and CDR2 SNTAGT. CDR3 residues: CASSASVNTEAFF. The CDR3 DNA reads as TGTGCCAGCAGCGCTAGCGTGAACACTGAAGCTTTCTTT.

This chain connects TRBV5-1 to TRBJ2-3; no firm D call. Germline V gives CDR1 SGHRS, CDR2 YFSETQ. The V and J ends lost 4 bases and 1 base respectively, with 10 bases between them. The CDR3 has 14 amino acids. CDR3 in DNA: TGCGCCAGCAGCCCCCACCGGGGCACAGATACGCAGTATTTT. This translates into CASSPHRGTDTQYF. Filled out from reference TRBV5-1 and TRBJ2-3, the complete variable domain reads KAGVTQTPRYLIKTRGQQVTLSCSPISGHRSVSWYQQTPGQGLQFLFEYFSETQRNKGNFPGRFSGRQFSNSRSEMNVSTLELGDSALYLCASSPHRGTDTQYFGPGTRLTVL.

The chain couples TRBV2 to TRBJ2-1; 7 nucleotides align to TRBD2. The CDR3 runs to 14 residues. V shed 8 bases and J 6 bases; nucleotides not matched to a gene: 10. The germline gives CDR1 SNHLY, CDR2 FYNNEI. The CDR3 spells CASGGELASNEQFF. The CDR3 bases are TGTGCCAGCGGGGGGGAGCTAGCTAGCAATGAGCAGTTCTTC.

The chain employs TRBV5-4 and TRBJ1-5; TRBD1 aligns across 7 bases. This CDR3 region has 14 residues. The V and J ends lost 3 bases and 4 bases, in that order; junction bases with no gene match: 4. The V gene's germline CDR1 is SGHNT and CDR2 YYREEE (reference sequence). This CDR3 reads CASSSDRLNQPQHF. CDR3 DNA: TGTGCCAGCAGCTCGGACAGGTTAAATCAGCCCCAGCATTTT. Variable domain in full (rest from reference TRBV5-4 and TRBJ1-5): ETGVTQSPTHLIKTRGQQVTLRCSSQSGHNTVSWYQQALGQGPQFIFQYYREEENGRGNFPPRFSGLQFPNYSSELNVNALELDDSALYLCASSSDRLNQPQHFGDGTRLSIL.

The rearrangement links TRBV9 to TRBJ2-1, with 13 nucleotides matching TRBD2. J lost 5 bases, V lost 4 bases, and 12 bases had no gene match. This CDR3 is 18 amino acids long. The germline V gene has CDR1 SGDLS and CDR2 YYNGEE. The CDR3: CASSPSGTSGMVDNEQFF. The CDR3 DNA reads as TGTGCCAGCAGCCCTTCGGGGACTAGCGGGATGGTTGACAATGAGCAGTTCTTC.

The chain has TRBV5-1 and TRBJ1-2; D is possibly TRBD1 (5 bases). The CDR3 is made up of 13 amino acids. V was trimmed by 4 bases and J by 7 bases, leaving 14 bases between them. Germline V CDR1 and CDR2: SGHRS, YFSETQ. In nucleotides, the CDR3 is TGCGCCAGCAGCCCGGTGTTGGGGGGTGGCTACACCTTC. It encodes CASSPVLGGGYTF.

This clone has more than one count but fewer than ten. V gene TRBV27 combines with J gene TRBJ1-1; 10 positions match TRBD1. Germline lookup yields CDR1 MNHEY and CDR2 SMNVEV (reference sequence). The J segment lost 4 bases and the V segment lost 6 bases, leaving 5 bases of the junction unmatched. The CDR3 runs to 14 residues. The CDR3 DNA sequence: TGTGCCAGCAGGACAGGGGGCTATAGCACTGAAGCTTTCTTT. This sequence encodes CASRTGGYSTEAFF.

The chain employs TRBV11-3 and TRBJ2-5; tentatively, D is TRBD1 (5 bases). Germline V gene data show CDR1 as SGHNT and CDR2 as YENEEA. The CDR3 extends over 15 amino acids. V dropped 2 bases and J dropped 4 bases, with 14 bases sitting between them. CDR3 loop: CASSLTGQGVETQYF. The CDR3 DNA follows: TGTGCCAGCAGCTTAACTGGCCAGGGTGTAGAGACCCAGTACTTC.

The chain employs TRBV10-3 and TRBJ2-2; 7 nucleotides line up with TRBD1. The ends lost 3 bases at V and 6 bases at J; junction bases unmatched: 4. The CDR3 spans 14 residues. Looked up from germline, CDR1 is ENHRY and CDR2 is SYGVKD. CDR3 loop: CAISDSGTAGELFF. In DNA, the CDR3 is TGTGCCATCAGTGACTCTGGGACAGCCGGGGAGCTGTTTTTT.

This clone was observed many times. The chain carries TRBV5-6 and TRBJ1-1; tentatively, D is TRBD1 (6 bases). The ends were cut back, 0 bases at V and 7 bases at J, with 10 bases in the middle. Germline assignment: CDR1 SGHDT and CDR2 YYEEEE. The CDR3 spans 13 residues. The CDR3 spells CASSLVRDIEAFF. The CDR3 DNA sequence: TGTGCCAGCAGCTTGGTAAGGGACATTGAAGCTTTCTTT.

The rearrangement joins TRBV5-1 to TRBJ2-7, with a possible D match to TRBD2 (6 bases). CDR3 length equals 15 residues. Germline assignment: CDR1 SGHRS and CDR2 YFSETQ. The V gene lost 0 bases and the J gene lost 0 bases, with 10 bases spanning the gap. CDR3 coding DNA: TGCGCCAGCAGCTTGGGTGCGGGGAGCTCCTACGAGCAGTACTTC. It is translated as CASSLGAGSSYEQYF.